One sample yielded the 11 T cell receptor beta chains listed below, sequenced in a study of cytomegalovirus exposure and HLA in healthy donors. Primers: 60 Vbeta forward and 13 Jbeta reverse. Sequencing used immunoSEQ multiplex PCR; TCRdb keeps in-frame clones, though not all of them. The data contain about 180,000 clones, around 80% of them seen just once; the ten biggest clones take up more than 1.4%. The sequencing sample was made of PBMCs. Receptors were obtained from a man between 18 and 35 years old in good health and CMV-seronegative.

The chain joins TRBV12-5 to TRBJ1-1; 8 bases are a match to TRBD1. This CDR3 contains 14 residues. V shed 1 base, J shed 4 bases, and the junction held 2 bases outside the gene matches. Germline V lookup: CDR1 LGHNT, CDR2 FRNRAP. The CDR3 protein is CASGLGQGATEAFF. The CDR3 DNA sequence: TGTGCTAGTGGTTTGGGCCAGGGGGCCACTGAAGCTTTCTTT.

The rearrangement links TRBV6-5 to TRBJ2-1; weak D call: TRBD2 (5 bases). CDR3 size: 16 residues. Per the germline V gene, CDR1 is MNHEY and CDR2 is SVGAGI. The V end lost 4 bases, the J end lost 2 bases, and 15 bases lay between the germline ends. CDR3 DNA sequence: TGTGCCAGCAGTTCCCTAGCAGGAGGCGCCTACAATGAGCAGTTCTTC. It is translated as CASSSLAGGAYNEQFF.

This rearrangement joins TRBV19 to TRBJ2-7; TRBD2 matches 8 bases. The CDR3 consists of 14 residues. V lost 4 bases and J lost 4; bases outside the gene matches: 6. Per germline, CDR1 LNHDA and CDR2 SQIVND (reference sequence). For the CDR3, the DNA is TGTGCCAGTAGTAACAGGACTAGCCGATACGAGCAGTACTTC. Translation gives CASSNRTSRYEQYF.

This chain links TRBV7-9 with TRBJ1-6; D not resolved. The germline V gene has CDR1 SEHNR and CDR2 FQNEAQ (reference sequence). This CDR3 is built from 14 residues. V lost 2 bases and J lost 5, with 7 bases in between. CDR3 in amino acids: CASSLNGDNSPLHF. The DNA of the CDR3 is TGTGCCAGCAGCTTAAACGGAGATAATTCACCCCTCCACTTT.

The chain employs TRBV19 and TRBJ2-7; no firm D call. Germline CDR1 and CDR2: LNHDA and SQIVND (reference sequence). The CDR3 is 20 residues long. With 0 bases removed from V and 0 bases from J, the gap between germline ends came to 24 bases. The CDR3 sequence is CASSIDHLRVTRGNSYEQYF. The CDR3 region has the DNA TGTGCCAGTAGTATAGATCATCTCCGGGTTACGCGCGGAAACTCCTACGAGCAGTACTTC.

This chain connects TRBV29-1 to TRBJ2-1; D gene ambiguous. Germline lookup yields CDR1 SQVTM and CDR2 ANQGSEA. The germline V and J ends were trimmed by 6 bases and 5 bases, with 14 bases remaining between them. CDR3 size: 13 residues. In DNA form, the CDR3 reads TGCAGCGTGAACAGAGTGCAGAACAATGAGCAGTTCTTC. It specifies CSVNRVQNNEQFF.

The chain employs TRBV6-5 and TRBJ2-1, with D possibly TRBD2 on 5 matching bases. CDR3 size: 14 residues. Trimming removed 6 bases from V and 6 bases from J, with 15 bases in between. Germline lookup yields CDR1 MNHEY and CDR2 SVGAGI. This chain's CDR3 is CASSPSQGSNEQFF. In DNA form, the CDR3 reads TGTGCCAGCAGCCCCTCCCAAGGGAGCAATGAGCAGTTCTTC.

The V call is TRBV5-1, the J call TRBJ2-7; 13 nucleotides line up with TRBD2. Germline CDR1 is SGHRS and CDR2 is YFSETQ. J gave up 4 bases and V 4 bases, and 8 bases lay outside the gene matches. This CDR3 contains 16 residues. For the CDR3, the DNA is TGCGCCAGCAGCAGAACTAGCGGGAGGGCCGGTTACGAGCAGTACTTC. This gives the protein CASSRTSGRAGYEQYF.

The chain employs TRBV2 and TRBJ2-6; TRBD1 agrees at 8 bases. V was pared by 6 bases and J by 1 base, with 5 bases of the junction left unmatched. This CDR3 region has 16 residues. Per the germline V gene, CDR1 is SNHLY and CDR2 is FYNNEI. The CDR3 loop reads CASRRTGPSGANVLTF. In nucleotides, the CDR3 is TGTGCCAGCAGGAGGACAGGGCCATCTGGGGCCAACGTCCTGACTTTC.

J is TRBJ2-1 and V is TRBV2; tentatively, D is TRBD2 (6 bases). V was cut by 4 bases and J by 8 bases, with 12 bases left in between. CDR1 and CDR2 (germline): SNHLY, FYNNEI. CDR3 length: 13 residues. The CDR3 loop reads CASSVAGGDEQFF. CDR3 in DNA: TGTGCCAGCAGTGTTGCCGGAGGGGATGAGCAGTTCTTC. Using reference TRBV2 and TRBJ2-1 for the parts outside the CDR3, the full variable domain is EPEVTQTPSHQVTQMGQEVILRCVPISNHLYFYWYRQILGQKVEFLVSFYNNEISEKSEIFDDQFSVERPDGSNFTLKIRSTKLEDSAMYFCASSVAGGDEQFFGPGTRLTVL.

This chain connects TRBV7-2 to TRBJ2-5; tentative D call: TRBD2 (5 bases). The V and J ends lost 4 bases and 5 bases respectively, with 17 bases between them. This CDR3 is built from 15 residues. Per germline, CDR1 SGHTA and CDR2 FQGNSA. The CDR3 protein is CASSSPRPSRETQYF. The CDR3 bases are TGTGCCAGCAGCTCCCCCAGACCTAGCAGGGAGACCCAGTACTTC.